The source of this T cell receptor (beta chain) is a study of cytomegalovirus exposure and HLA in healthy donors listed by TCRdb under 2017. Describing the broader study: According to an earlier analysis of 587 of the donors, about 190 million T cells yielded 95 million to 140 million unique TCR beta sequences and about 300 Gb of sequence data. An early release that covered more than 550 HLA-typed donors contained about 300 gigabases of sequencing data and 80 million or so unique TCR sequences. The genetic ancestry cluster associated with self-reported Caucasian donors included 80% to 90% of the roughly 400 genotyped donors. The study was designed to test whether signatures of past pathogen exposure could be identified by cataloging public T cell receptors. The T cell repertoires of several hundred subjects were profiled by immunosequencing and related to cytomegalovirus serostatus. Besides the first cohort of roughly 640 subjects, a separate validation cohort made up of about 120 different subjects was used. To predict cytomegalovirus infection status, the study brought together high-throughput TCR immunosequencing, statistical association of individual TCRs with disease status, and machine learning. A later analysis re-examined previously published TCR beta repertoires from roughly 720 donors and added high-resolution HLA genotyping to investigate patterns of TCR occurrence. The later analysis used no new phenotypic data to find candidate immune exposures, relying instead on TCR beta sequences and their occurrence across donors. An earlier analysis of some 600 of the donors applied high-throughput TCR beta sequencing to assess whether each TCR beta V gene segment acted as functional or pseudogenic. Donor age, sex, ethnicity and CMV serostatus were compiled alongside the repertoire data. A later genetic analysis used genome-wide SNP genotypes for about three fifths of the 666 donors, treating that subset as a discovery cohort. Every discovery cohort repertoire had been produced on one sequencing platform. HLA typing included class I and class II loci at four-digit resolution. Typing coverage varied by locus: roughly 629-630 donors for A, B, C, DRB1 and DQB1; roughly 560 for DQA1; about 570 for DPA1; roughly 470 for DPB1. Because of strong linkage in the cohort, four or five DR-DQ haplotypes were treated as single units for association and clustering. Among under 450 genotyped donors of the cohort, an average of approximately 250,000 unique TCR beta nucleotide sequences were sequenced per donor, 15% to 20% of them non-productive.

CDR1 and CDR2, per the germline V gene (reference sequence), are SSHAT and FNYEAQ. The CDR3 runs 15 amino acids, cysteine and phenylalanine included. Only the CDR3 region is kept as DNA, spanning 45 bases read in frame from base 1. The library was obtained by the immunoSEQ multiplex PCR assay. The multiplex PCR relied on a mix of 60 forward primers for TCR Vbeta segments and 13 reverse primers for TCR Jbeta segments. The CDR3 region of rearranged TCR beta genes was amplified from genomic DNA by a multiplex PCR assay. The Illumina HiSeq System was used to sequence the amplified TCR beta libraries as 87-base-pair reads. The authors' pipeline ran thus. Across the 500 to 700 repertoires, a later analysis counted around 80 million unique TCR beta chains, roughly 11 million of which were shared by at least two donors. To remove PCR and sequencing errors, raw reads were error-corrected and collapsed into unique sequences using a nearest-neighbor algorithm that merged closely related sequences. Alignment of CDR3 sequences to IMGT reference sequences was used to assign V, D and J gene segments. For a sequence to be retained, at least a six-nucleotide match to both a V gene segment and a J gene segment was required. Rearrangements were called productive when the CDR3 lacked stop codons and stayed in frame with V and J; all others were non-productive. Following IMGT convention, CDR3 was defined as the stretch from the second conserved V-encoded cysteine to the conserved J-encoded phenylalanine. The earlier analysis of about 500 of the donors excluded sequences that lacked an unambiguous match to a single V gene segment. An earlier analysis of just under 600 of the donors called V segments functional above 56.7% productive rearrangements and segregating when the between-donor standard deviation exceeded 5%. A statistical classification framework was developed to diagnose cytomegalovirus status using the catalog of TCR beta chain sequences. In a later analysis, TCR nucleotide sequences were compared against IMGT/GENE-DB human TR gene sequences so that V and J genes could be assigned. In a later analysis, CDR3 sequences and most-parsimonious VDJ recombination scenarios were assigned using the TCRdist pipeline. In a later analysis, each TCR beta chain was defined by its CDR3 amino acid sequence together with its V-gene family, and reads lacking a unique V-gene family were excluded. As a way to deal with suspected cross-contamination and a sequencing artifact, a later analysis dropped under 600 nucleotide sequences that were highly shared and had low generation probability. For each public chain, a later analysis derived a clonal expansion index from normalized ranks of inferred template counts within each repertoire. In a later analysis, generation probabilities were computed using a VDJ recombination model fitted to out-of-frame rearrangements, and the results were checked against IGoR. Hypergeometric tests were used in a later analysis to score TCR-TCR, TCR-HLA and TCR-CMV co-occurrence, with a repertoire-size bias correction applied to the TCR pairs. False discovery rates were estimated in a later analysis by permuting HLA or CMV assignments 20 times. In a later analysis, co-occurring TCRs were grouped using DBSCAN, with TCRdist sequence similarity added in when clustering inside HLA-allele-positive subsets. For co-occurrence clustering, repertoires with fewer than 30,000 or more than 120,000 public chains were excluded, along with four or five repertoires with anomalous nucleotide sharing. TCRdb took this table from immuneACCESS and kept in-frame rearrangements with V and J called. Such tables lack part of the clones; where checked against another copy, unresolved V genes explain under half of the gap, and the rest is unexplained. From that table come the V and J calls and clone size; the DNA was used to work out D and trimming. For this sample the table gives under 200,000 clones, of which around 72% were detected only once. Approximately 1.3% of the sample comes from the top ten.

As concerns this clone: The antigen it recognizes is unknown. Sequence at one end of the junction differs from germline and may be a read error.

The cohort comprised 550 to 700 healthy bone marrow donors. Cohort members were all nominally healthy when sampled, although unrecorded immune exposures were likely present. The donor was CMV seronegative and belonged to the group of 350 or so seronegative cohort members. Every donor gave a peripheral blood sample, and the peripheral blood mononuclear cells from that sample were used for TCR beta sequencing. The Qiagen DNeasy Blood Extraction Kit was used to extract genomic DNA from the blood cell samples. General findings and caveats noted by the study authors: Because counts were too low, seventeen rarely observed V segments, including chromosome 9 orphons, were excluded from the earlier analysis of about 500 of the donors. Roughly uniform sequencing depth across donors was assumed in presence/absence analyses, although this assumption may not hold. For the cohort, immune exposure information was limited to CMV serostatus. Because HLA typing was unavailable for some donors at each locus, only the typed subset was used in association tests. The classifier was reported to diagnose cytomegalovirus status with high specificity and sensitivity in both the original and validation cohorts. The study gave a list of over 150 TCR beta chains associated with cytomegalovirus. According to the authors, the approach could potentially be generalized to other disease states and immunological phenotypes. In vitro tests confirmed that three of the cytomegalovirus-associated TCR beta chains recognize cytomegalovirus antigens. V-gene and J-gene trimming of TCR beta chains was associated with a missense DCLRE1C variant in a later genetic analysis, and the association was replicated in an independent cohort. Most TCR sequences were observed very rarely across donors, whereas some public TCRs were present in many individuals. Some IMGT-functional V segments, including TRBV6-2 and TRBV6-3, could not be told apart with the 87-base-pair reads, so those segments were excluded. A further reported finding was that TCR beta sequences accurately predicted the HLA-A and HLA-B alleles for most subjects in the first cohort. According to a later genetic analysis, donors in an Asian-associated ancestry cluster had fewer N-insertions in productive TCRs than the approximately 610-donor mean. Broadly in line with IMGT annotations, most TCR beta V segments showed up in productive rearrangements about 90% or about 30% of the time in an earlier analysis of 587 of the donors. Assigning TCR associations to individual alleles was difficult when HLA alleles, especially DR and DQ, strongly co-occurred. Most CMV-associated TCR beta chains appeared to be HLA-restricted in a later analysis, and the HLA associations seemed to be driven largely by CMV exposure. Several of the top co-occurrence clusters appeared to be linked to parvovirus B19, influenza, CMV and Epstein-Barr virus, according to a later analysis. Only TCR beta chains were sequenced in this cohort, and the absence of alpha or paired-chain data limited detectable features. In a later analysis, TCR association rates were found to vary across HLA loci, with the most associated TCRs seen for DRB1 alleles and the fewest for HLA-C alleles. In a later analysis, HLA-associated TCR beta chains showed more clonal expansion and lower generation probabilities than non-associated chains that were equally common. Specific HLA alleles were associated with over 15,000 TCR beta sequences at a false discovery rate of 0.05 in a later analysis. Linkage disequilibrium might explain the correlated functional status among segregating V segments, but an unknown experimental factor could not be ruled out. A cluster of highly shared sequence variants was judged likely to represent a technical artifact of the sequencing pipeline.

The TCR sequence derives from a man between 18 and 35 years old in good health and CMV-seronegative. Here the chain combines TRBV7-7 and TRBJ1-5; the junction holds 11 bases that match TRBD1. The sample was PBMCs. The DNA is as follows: TGTGCTAGCAGCCTGTCGGACAGGGGGCTTCAGCCCCAGCATTTT. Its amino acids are CASSLSDRGLQPQHF.